This TCR beta chain was sequenced for a study of shared clonotypes between healthy human individuals. The assay was immunoSEQ multiplex PCR, and TCRdb's table has in-frame clones only and misses some. The repertoire holds about 490,000 clones, with more than 75% as singletons. The CDR3 totals 15 residues. Germline V CDR1 and CDR2: SGHAT, FQNNGV. The V gene end was trimmed by 5 bases and the J gene end by 8 bases; junction bases not matched to a gene: 14. J is TRBJ1-2 and V is TRBV11-2; 7 bases fit TRBD1. The TCR comes from a woman in her 40s in good health. Some clones in this sample may be carry-over from other donors' samples. Sequencing input: PBMCs. This chain's CDR3 is CASSPTFRGFGGYTF. Here the CDR3 DNA reads TGTGCCAGCAGCCCCACATTCAGGGGGTTCGGGGGCTACACCTTC.